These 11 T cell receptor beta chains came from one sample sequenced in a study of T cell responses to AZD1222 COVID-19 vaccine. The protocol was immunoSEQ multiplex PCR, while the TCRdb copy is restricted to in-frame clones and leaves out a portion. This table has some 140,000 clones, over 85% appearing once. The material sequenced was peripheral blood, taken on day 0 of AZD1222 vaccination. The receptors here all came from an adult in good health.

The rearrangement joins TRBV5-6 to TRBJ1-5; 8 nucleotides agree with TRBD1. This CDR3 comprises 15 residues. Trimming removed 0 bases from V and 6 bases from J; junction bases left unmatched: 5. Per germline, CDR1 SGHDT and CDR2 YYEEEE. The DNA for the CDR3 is TGTGCCAGCAGCTTGGGAGCAGGGGGCATTCAGCCCCAGCATTTT. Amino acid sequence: CASSLGAGGIQPQHF.

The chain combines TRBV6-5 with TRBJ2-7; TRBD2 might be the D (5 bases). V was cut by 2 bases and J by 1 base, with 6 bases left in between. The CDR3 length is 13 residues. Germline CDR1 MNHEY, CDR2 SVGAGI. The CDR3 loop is CASSYGLSYEQYF. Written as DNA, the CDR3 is TGTGCCAGCAGTTACGGACTGTCCTACGAGCAGTACTTC.

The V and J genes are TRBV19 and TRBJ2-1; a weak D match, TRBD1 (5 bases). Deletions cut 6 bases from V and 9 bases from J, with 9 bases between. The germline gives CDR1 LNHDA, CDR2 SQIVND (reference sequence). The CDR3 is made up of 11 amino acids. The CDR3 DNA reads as TGTGCCAGTAGCAGGGAAGGTGAGCAGTTCTTC. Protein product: CASSREGEQFF.

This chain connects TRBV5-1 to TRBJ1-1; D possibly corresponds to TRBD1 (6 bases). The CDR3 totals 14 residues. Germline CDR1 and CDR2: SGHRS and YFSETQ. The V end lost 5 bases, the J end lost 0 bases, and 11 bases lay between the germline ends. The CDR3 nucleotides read TGCGCCAGCAGGAGGACAGAGTTGAACACTGAAGCTTTCTTT. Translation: CASRRTELNTEAFF.

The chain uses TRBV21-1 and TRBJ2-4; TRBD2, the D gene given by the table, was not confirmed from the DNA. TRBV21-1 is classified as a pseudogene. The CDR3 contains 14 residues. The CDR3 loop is CASRKSSTKNIQYF. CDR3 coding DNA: TGTGCCAGCAGAAAAAGTTCTACCAAAAACATTCAGTACTTC.

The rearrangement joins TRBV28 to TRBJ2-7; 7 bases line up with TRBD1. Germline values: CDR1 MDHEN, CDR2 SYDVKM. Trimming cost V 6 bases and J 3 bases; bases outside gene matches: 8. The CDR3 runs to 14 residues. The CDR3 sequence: CASRPETGDYEQYF. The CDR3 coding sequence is TGTGCCAGCAGGCCGGAAACAGGGGACTACGAGCAGTACTTC.

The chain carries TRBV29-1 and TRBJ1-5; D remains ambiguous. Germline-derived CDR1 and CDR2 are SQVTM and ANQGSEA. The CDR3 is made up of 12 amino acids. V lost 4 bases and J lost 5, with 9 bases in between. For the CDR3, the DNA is TGCAGCGTTGCGGGGAAGGATCAGCCCCAGCATTTT. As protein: CSVAGKDQPQHF.

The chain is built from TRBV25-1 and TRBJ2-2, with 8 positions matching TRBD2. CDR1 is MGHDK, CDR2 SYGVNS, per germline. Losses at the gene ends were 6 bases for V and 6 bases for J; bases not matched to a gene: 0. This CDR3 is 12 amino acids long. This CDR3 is CASRAGAGELFF. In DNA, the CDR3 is TGTGCCAGCAGAGCGGGAGCCGGGGAGCTGTTTTTT.

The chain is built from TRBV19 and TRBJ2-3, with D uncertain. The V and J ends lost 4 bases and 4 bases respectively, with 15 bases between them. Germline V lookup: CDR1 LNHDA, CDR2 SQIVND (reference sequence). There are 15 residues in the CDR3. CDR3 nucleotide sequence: TGTGCCAGTAGTAGGACCTTCGGCCGAGCAGATACGCAGTATTTT. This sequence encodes CASSRTFGRADTQYF. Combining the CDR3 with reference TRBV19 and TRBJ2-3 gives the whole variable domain DGGITQSPKYLFRKEGQNVTLSCEQNLNHDAMYWYRQDPGQGLRLIYYSQIVNDFQKGDIAEGYSVSREKKESFPLTVTSAQKNPTAFYLCASSRTFGRADTQYFGPGTRLTVL.

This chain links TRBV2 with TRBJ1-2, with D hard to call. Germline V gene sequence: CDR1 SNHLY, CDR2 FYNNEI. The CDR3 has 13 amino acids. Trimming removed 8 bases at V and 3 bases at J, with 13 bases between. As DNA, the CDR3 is TGTGCCAGCGGTAGGGATCAATACTATGGCTACACCTTC. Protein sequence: CASGRDQYYGYTF.

The DNA of the CDR3 is TGTGCCACCAGCAGACTCAAGGGGGGTTTAGCGGGACTAGATACGCAGTATTTT. The encoded protein is CATSRLKGGLAGLDTQYF. The chain carries TRBV15 and TRBJ2-3; TRBD2 aligns across 8 bases. The germline CDR1 and CDR2 sequences are LNHNV and YYDKDF (reference sequence). This CDR3 is built from 18 residues. Trimming removed 2 bases from V and 5 bases from J; junction bases left unmatched: 15.